This T cell receptor beta chain was captured by sequencing in a study of blood T cell repertoires in COVID-19. This clone was picked up a small number of times. Some clones are missing from TCRdb's copy, which holds only in-frame ones; the method was immunoSEQ multiplex PCR. The profile shows roughly 180,000 clones, around 76% of them singletons. The CDR3 spans 15 residues. V was trimmed by 1 base and J by 5 bases, leaving 13 bases between them. Germline V CDR1 and CDR2: SGHKS, YYEKEE (reference sequence). Specimen: peripheral blood. The V and J genes are TRBV5-5 and TRBJ1-5, with D possibly being TRBD1 (6 bases). The origin of this receptor is a woman aged 45-65 years with active or convalescent COVID-19. The CDR3 DNA follows: TGTGCCAGCAGCTTGAAGGGGACACATGATCAGCCCCAGCATTTT. As protein: CASSLKGTHDQPQHF.